The T cell receptor beta chain under discussion was sequenced for a study of blood T cell repertoires in COVID-19. Study-level information: T cells, B-cell-depleted T cells, or PBMCs supplied cDNA or gDNA.

Using immunoSEQ multiplex PCR, the repertoire was profiled, and TCRdb retains in-frame clones only, with some absent. This sample has around 330,000 clones; around 90% occur once, and the top ten carry 8% to 9.5%. Losses at the gene ends were 3 bases for V and 4 bases for J; bases not matched to a gene: 8. The germline gives CDR1 SGHKS, CDR2 YYEKEE (reference sequence). The CDR3 covers 15 residues. This TCR came from a woman between 18 and 30 years old who had recovered from COVID-19. The sequenced sample was PBMCs or T cells enriched from blood (not recorded which). V gene TRBV5-5 combines with J gene TRBJ2-3, with 7 bases that match TRBD2. The CDR3 loop is CASSWEGNWADTQYF. The CDR3 nucleotides read TGTGCCAGCAGCTGGGAGGGAAACTGGGCAGATACGCAGTATTTT.